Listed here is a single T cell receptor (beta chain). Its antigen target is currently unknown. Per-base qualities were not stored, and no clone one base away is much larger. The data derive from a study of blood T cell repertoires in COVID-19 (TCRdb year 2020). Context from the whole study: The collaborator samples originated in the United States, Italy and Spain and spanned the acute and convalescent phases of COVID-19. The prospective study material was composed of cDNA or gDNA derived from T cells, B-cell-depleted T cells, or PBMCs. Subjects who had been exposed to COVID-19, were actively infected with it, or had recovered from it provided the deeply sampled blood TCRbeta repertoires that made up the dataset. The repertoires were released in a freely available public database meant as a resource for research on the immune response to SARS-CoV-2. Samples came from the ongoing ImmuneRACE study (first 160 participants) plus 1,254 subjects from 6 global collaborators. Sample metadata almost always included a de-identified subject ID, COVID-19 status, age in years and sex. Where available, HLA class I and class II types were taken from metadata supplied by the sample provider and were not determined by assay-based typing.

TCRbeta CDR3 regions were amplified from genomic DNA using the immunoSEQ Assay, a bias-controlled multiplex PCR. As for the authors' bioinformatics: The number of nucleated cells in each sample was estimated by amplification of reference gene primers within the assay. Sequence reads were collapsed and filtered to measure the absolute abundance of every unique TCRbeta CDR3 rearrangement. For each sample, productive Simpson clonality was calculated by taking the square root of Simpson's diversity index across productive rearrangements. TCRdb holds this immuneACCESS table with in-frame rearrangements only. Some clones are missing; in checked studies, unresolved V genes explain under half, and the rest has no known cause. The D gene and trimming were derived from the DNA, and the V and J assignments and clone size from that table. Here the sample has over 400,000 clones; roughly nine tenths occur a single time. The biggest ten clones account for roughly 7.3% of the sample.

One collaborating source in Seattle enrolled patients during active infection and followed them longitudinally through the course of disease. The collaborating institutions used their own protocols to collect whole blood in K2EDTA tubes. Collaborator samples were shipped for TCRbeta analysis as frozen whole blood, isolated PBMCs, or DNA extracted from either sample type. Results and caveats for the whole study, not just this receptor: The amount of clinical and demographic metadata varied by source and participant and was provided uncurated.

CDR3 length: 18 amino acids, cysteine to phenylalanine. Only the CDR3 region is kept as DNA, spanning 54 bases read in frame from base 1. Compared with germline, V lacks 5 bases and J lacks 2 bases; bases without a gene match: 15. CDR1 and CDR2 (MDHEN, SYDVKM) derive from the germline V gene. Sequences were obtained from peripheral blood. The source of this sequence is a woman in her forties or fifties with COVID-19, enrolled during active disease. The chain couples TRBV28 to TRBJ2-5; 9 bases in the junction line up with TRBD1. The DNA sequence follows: TGTGCCAGCAGTCTCCTCTTCCCTGGACAGGGGACTCAAGAGACCCAGTACTTC. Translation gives CASSLLFPGQGTQETQYF.